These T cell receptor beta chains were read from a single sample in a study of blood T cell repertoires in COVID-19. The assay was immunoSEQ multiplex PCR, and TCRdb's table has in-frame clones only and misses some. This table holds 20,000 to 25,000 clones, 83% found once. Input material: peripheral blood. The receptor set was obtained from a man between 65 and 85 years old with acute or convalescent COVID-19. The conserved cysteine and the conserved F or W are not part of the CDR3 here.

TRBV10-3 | AISERVGETQY
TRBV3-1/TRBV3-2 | ASSLQGGNTIY
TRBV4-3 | ASSQIPGQLPEQF
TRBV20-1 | SGGREEKLF
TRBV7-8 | ASSSPNGERTDTQY
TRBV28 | ASRPRSGPTGELF
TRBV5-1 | ASSRTGLQTEAF
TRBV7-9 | ASSFGESNEKLF
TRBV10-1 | ASRTGENTEAF
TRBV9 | ASSGPGLGSEQY
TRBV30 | AWSGTSGSIDTQY
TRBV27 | ASSPRERGYEQY
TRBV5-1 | ASSSIAAGGGVGTGELF
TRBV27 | ASSSNPGQPAYGYT
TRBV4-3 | ASSQDRDEKLF
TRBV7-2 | ASSLPRTGRGINEQF
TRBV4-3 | ASSQFESPLDTQY
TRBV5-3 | ARSLGQSVEQF
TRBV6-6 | ASRAHDGVSGYT
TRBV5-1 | ASSFGATDTQY
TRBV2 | ASSIDRGLAEAF
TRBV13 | ASSLGREPAYEQY
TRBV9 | ASTQGGSPTDTQY
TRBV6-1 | ASSEGQTGGAWEQF
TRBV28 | ASSWTDSNQPQH
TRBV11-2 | ASSLVGQSSSTDTQY
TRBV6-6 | ASSSPSYEQY
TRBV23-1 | ASSQVGEVGEAF
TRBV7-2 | ASGLDRANQPQH
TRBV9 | ASSRGTGYEQY
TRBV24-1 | ATSDPRKLSNEQF
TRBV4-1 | ASSQDNQGATNEKLF
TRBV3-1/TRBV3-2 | ASSPGLEARSYEQY
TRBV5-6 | ASSLVGVNTEAF
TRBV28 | ASSVPRLRTDTQY
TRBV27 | ASTYLAGQGGRSTEAF
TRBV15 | ATSRDPGGWGTEAF
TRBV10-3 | AISDGAGSNSPLH
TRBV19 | ASSIETAVGTGELF
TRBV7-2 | ASSPEVGQGREQY
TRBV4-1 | ASSQDPGQGAGNTIY
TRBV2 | ASSTGNQPQH
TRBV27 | ASSLLRTRTYEQY
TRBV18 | ASSPSGQFSNQPQH
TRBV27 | ASSQGLAGPGELF